Following are 21 T cell receptor beta chains from one sample sequenced in a study of vaccination and CD4 T cells after COVID-19. Scientists ran DNA taken from cultured CD4+ T cells through the Oncomine TCR Beta short-read assay for sequencing. TCRdb analysed the PCR reads with MiXCR anew, one entry per CDR3 protein. The sample yields approximately 6,300 distinct CDR3 sequences, 25% to 40% seen once. These receptors' targets are unknown. Noted treatment: roughly 10-day PBMC culture with coronavirus spike peptide pools or control peptides (ViraFEST assay). The source material was CD4+ T cells from blood, cultured in vitro, sampled after SARS-CoV-2 vaccination. These receptors were obtained from a human donor who had recovered from COVID-19.

J is TRBJ2-7 and V is TRBV18, with 10 bases aligning to TRBD2. Germline V CDR1 and CDR2: KGHSH, LQKENI. Trimming at V came to 6 bases and at J to 1 base, leaving 6 bases not matched to a gene. The CDR3 extends over 15 amino acids. CDR3 in DNA: TGTGCCAGCTCGACTTCGACTAGCGGGTCCTACGAGCAGTACTTC. Its translation is CASSTSTSGSYEQYF.

The rearrangement joins TRBV20-1 to TRBJ2-3; weak D call: TRBD2 (6 bases). The V end lost 0 bases, the J end lost 1 base, and 11 bases lay between the germline ends. Germline V gene lookup returns CDR1 DFQATT and CDR2 SNEGSKA (reference sequence). The length of the CDR3 is 15 residues. The CDR3 region is CSARDMGEGTDTQYF. DNA of the CDR3: TGCAGTGCTAGAGACATGGGGGAGGGCACAGATACGCAGTATTTT.

The chain employs TRBV20-1 and TRBJ2-1, with D perhaps TRBD2 (6 bases). The germline CDR1 and CDR2 sequences are DFQATT and SNEGSKA (reference sequence). Trimming took 0 bases from V and 0 from J, leaving 12 bases between them. This CDR3 spans 16 amino acids. The chain's CDR3 is CSARDSAGRSYNEQFF. For the CDR3, the DNA is TGCAGTGCTAGAGATTCGGCGGGACGCTCCTACAATGAGCAGTTCTTC.

This clonotype has just a few counts. The rearrangement uses TRBV20-1 and TRBJ2-7, with 9 bases fitting TRBD2. The trim removed 7 bases at V and 6 bases at J, leaving 13 bases unmatched. The CDR3 sequence is 14 residues long. The germline gives CDR1 DFQATT, CDR2 SNEGSKA (reference sequence). The CDR3 loop is CSGGTPGLASEQYF. The CDR3, as DNA: TGCAGTGGAGGTACTCCGGGACTAGCCTCCGAGCAGTACTTC.

This clonotype has more than one count but fewer than ten. The chain uses TRBV6-1 and TRBJ1-2; 7 bases are a match to TRBD1. The CDR3 is made up of 14 amino acids. Per the germline V gene, CDR1 is MNHNS and CDR2 is SASEGT. Trimming took 5 bases from V and 3 from J; bases not matched to a gene: 6. CDR3 nucleotide sequence: TGTGCCAGCAGTAACATAGACAGGGACTATGGCTACACCTTC. This translates into CASSNIDRDYGYTF.

The chain uses TRBV7-9 and TRBJ2-3; 7 bases line up with TRBD1. The germline CDR1 and CDR2 sequences are SEHNR and FQNEAQ (reference sequence). CDR3 length: 15 amino acids. With 5 bases clipped from V and 0 bases from J, the junction kept 5 bases outside the gene matches. The CDR3: CASSRTTGSTDTQYF. The CDR3, as DNA: TGTGCCAGCAGCAGAACGACAGGGAGCACAGATACGCAGTATTTT. Full variable domain (remainder filled in from reference TRBV7-9 and TRBJ2-3): DTGVSQNPRHKITKRGQNVTFRCDPISEHNRLYWYRQTLGQGPEFLTYFQNEAQLEKSRLLSDRFSAERPKGSFSTLEIQRTEQGDSAMYLCASSRTTGSTDTQYFGPGTRLTVL.

The V and J genes are TRBV11-2 and TRBJ1-2; D unclear. The CDR3 has 17 amino acids. The germline V and J ends were trimmed by 1 base and 1 base, with 16 bases remaining between them. Germline V gene data show CDR1 as SGHAT and CDR2 as FQNNGV. CDR3 residues: CASSLGLAEEYNYGYTF. The CDR3 DNA is TGTGCCAGCAGCTTAGGACTGGCAGAAGAGTATAACTATGGCTACACCTTC.

This clonotype was detected only a few times. The chain combines TRBV6-2 or TRBV6-3 with TRBJ2-5; D perhaps matches TRBD2 (6 bases). From germline, CDR1 is MNHEY and CDR2 SVGEGT. The CDR3 spans 14 residues. V was shortened by 6 bases and J by 5 bases, with 16 bases between the two germline ends. The CDR3 nucleotides are TGTGCCAGCAGCTCTCGGGGGAGCAGGGAGACCCAGTACTTC. This encodes CASSSRGSRETQYF.

The V call is TRBV28, the J call TRBJ2-7, with 7 nucleotides matching TRBD2. This CDR3 is 18 amino acids long. In germline, CDR1 is MDHEN, CDR2 SYDVKM. Trimming cost V 1 base and J 3 bases; bases outside gene matches: 15. This CDR3 reads CASSLSRGIGSFDYEQYF. The CDR3 nucleotides are TGTGCCAGCAGTTTATCGCGGGGGATCGGTTCATTTGACTACGAGCAGTACTTC.

For this clonotype: A read error may explain this, as a much larger clone is one base away. The chain carries TRBV6-1 and TRBJ1-2; D unclear. This CDR3 has 13 residues. CDR1 and CDR2 from the germline V gene are MNHNS and SASEGT. The CDR3 bases are TGTACCAGCAGTGTTAACAGCAACTATGGCTACACCTTC. Translating it yields CTSSVNSNYGYTF.

In its sample, this clonotype was seen a few times. This chain joins TRBV20-1 and TRBJ2-1; the match to TRBD2 covers 10 bases. From germline, CDR1 is DFQATT and CDR2 SNEGSKA (reference sequence). CDR3 length equals 17 residues. Trimming took 3 bases from V and 8 from J; bases not matched to a gene: 16. Here the CDR3 DNA reads TGCAGTGCTAGCCTAGCGGGAGTGTTGGGAGGAAGCGATGAGCAGTTCTTC. Amino acids: CSASLAGVLGGSDEQFF.

The genes are TRBV15 and TRBJ2-1; the D gene is possibly TRBD2 (5 bases). CDR1 and CDR2 (germline): LNHNV, YYDKDF (reference sequence). This CDR3 spans 14 amino acids. Trimming took off 3 bases at V and 1 base at J, with 7 bases between the two ends. DNA of the CDR3: TGTGCCACCAGCAGGAGAGGGTCCTACAATGAGCAGTTCTTC. This codes for CATSRRGSYNEQFF.

V usage is TRBV4-2 and J usage is TRBJ2-1, with a possible D match to TRBD2 (5 bases). The CDR3 has 15 residues. Germline V gene sequence: CDR1 LGHNA, CDR2 YNFKEQ. Deletions cut 0 bases from V and 2 bases from J, with 8 bases between. CDR3 DNA: TGTGCCAGCAGCCAAGATAGAGGGACCTACAATGAGCAGTTCTTC. The encoded protein is CASSQDRGTYNEQFF.

The J gene is TRBJ1-6, the V gene TRBV11-1; possible D gene TRBD1, 5 bases. The CDR3 length is 14 residues. Germline lookup yields CDR1 SGHAT and CDR2 FQDESV (reference sequence). V lost 0 bases and J 7 bases, leaving 7 bases between the germline ends. The CDR3, as DNA: TGTGCCAGCAGCTTAGCCGACAGCAATTCACCCCTCCACTTT. Its translation is CASSLADSNSPLHF.

The V and J genes are TRBV7-9 and TRBJ2-3; D call uncertain. The germline V and J ends were trimmed by 5 bases and 3 bases, with 6 bases remaining between them. The germline gives CDR1 SEHNR, CDR2 FQNEAQ (reference sequence). The CDR3 length is 12 residues. The CDR3 sequence is CASSPITDTQYF. The DNA of the CDR3 is TGTGCCAGCAGCCCTATTACAGATACGCAGTATTTT.

This clonotype is medium-sized by share. The V call is TRBV27, the J call TRBJ2-3; TRBD2 agrees at 9 bases. V shed 3 bases and J 3 bases; nucleotides not matched to a gene: 7. From germline, CDR1 is MNHEY and CDR2 SMNVEV (reference sequence). The CDR3 runs to 16 residues. In nucleotides, the CDR3 is TGTGCCAGCAGTTTTTGGCTAGCGGGACCGACAGATACGCAGTATTTT. Encoded protein: CASSFWLAGPTDTQYF.

This clonotype showed up just a few times. The CDR3 DNA is TGTGCCAGTAGTGTGAACAGGGGAATGGGCACAGATACGCAGTATTTT. Amino acids: CASSVNRGMGTDTQYF. The V gene is TRBV19, the J gene TRBJ2-3, with 7 positions matching TRBD1. CDR1 is LNHDA and CDR2 is SQIVND in the germline V gene (reference sequence). Losses at the gene ends were 5 bases for V and 1 base for J; bases not matched to a gene: 9. This CDR3 has 16 amino acids.

This rearrangement joins TRBV29-1 to TRBJ2-7, with 9 positions matching TRBD2. CDR1 and CDR2 (germline): SQVTM, ANQGSEA. The CDR3 sequence is 15 residues long. Trimming at V came to 3 bases and at J to 3 bases, leaving 9 bases not matched to a gene. In DNA form, the CDR3 reads TGCAGCGTTGACATCGGGCTAGCGGGACGCTACGAGCAGTACTTC. Translated: CSVDIGLAGRYEQYF.

This clonotype was observed a handful of times. The chain carries TRBV20-1 and TRBJ1-5; D gene uncertain. With 0 bases removed from V and 5 bases from J, the gap between germline ends came to 14 bases. In germline, CDR1 is DFQATT, CDR2 SNEGSKA (reference sequence). The CDR3 is 15 residues long. The chain's CDR3 is CSARDTQRLHQPQHF. As DNA, the CDR3 is TGCAGTGCTAGAGATACCCAGCGATTGCATCAGCCCCAGCATTTT.

This clonotype is judged medium-sized. The rearrangement uses TRBV27 and TRBJ2-5; unclear D gene. Germline lookup yields CDR1 MNHEY and CDR2 SMNVEV (reference sequence). V was clipped by 5 bases and J by 0 bases, with 4 bases between them. The CDR3 spans 12 residues. CDR3 residues: CASSEYQETQYF. Here the CDR3 DNA reads TGTGCCAGCAGTGAATACCAAGAGACCCAGTACTTC.

The chain carries TRBV20-1 and TRBJ2-1, with D tentatively TRBD1 (6 bases). The germline CDR1 and CDR2 sequences are DFQATT and SNEGSKA (reference sequence). V lost 6 bases and J 0 bases, leaving 18 bases between the germline ends. The CDR3 has 16 residues. The CDR3 spells CSARKQGLSSYNEQFF. The CDR3 DNA follows: TGCAGTGCGAGAAAACAGGGCCTGAGCTCCTACAATGAGCAGTTCTTC.